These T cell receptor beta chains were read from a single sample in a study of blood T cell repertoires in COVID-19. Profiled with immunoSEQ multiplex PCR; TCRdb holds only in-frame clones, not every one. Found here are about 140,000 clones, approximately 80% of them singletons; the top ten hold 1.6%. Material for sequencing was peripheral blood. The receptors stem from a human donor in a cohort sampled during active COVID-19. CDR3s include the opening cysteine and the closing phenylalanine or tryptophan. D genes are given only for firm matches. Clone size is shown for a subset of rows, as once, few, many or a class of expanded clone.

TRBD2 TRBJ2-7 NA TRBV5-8 CASSKGLAGRAYEQYF TGTGCCAGCAGCAAGGGACTAGCGGGAAGAGCCTACGAGCAGTACTTC
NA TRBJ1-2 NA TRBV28 CASSFEGARGYTF TGTGCCAGCAGTTTTGAAGGGGCTCGAGGCTACACCTTC
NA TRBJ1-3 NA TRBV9 CASKSTDPYSGNTIYF TGTGCCAGCAAATCGACAGATCCGTACTCTGGAAACACCATATATTTT
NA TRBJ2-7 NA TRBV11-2 CASSLTAGSDEQYF TGTGCCAGCAGCTTAACGGCAGGGTCGGACGAGCAGTACTTC
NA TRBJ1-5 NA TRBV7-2 CASSPRRQAMYSNQPQHF TGTGCCAGCAGCCCCCGCCGACAGGCGATGTATAGCAATCAGCCCCAGCATTTT
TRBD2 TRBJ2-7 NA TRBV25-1 CASSEDVAGGYEQYF TGTGCCAGCAGTGAGGATGTAGCGGGAGGATACGAGCAGTACTTC
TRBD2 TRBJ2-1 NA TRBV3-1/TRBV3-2 CASSQGVLAGLNEQFF TGTGCCAGCAGCCAAGGGGTACTAGCGGGATTGAATGAGCAGTTCTTC
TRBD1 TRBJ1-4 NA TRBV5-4 CASSSITQTGGDEKLFF TGTGCCAGCAGCTCGATAACCCAGACAGGGGGCGATGAAAAACTGTTTTTT
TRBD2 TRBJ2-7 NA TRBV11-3 CASSRGTSQAYEQYF TGTGCCAGCAGCCGCGGGACTAGCCAAGCCTACGAGCAGTACTTC
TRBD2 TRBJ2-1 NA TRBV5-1 CASSFGLAGGISSYNEQFF TGCGCCAGCAGCTTCGGACTAGCGGGAGGGATAAGCTCCTACAATGAGCAGTTCTTC
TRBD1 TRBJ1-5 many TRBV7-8 CASSRGRTGYNQPQHF TGTGCCAGCAGCCGCGGCCGGACAGGGTATAATCAGCCCCAGCATTTT
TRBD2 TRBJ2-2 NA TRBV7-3 CASSLTREAGDTGELFF TGTGCCAGCAGCTTAACTCGGGAAGCGGGAGACACCGGGGAGCTGTTTTTT
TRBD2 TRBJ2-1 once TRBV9 CASSVEGPSGPNNEQFF TGTGCCAGCAGCGTAGAGGGTCCTAGCGGGCCTAACAATGAGCAGTTCTTC
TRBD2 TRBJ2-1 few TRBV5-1 CASSLSGTTPFNEQFF TGCGCCAGCAGCCTTAGCGGGACTACACCGTTTAATGAGCAGTTCTTC
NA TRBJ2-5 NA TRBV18 CASSPRGVQETQYF TGTGCCAGCTCACCCCGGGGAGTCCAAGAGACCCAGTACTTC
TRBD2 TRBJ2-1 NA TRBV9 CASSPRMAGGPGNEQFF TGTGCCAGCAGCCCCCGCATGGCGGGAGGGCCAGGGAATGAGCAGTTCTTC
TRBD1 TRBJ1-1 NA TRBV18 CASSPLPPGQAPRNTEAFF TGTGCCAGCTCACCACTACCCCCGGGACAGGCGCCGAGGAACACTGAAGCTTTCTTT
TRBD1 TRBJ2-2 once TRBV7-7 CASSLEGATTGELFF TGTGCTAGCAGCTTAGAGGGGGCAACCACCGGGGAGCTGTTTTTT
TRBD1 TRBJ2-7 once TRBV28 CASSPTGAVVYEQYF TGTGCCAGCAGTCCTACAGGGGCTGTCGTCTACGAGCAGTACTTC
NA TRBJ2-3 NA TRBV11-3 CASSGEAVDTQYF TGTGCCAGCAGCGGGGAGGCAGTAGATACGCAGTATTTT
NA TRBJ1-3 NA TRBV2 CASSSGVLSGNTIYF TGTGCCAGCAGCTCCGGGGTGCTCTCTGGAAACACCATATATTTT
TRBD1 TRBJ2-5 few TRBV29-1 CSVAQGSQETQYF TGCAGCGTTGCACAGGGGAGTCAGGAGACCCAGTACTTC
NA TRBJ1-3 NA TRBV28 CASRPPSSGNTIYF TGTGCCAGCAGACCTCCCAGCTCTGGAAACACCATATATTTT
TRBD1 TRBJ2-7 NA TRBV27 CASSLYQGASSYEQYF TGTGCCAGCAGTTTATACCAGGGGGCGAGCTCCTACGAGCAGTACTTC
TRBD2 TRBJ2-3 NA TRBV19 CASSSETSVRTDTQYF TGTGCCAGTAGTTCCGAGACTAGCGTGAGGACAGATACGCAGTATTTT
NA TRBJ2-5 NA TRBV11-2 CASSPTSVQETQYF TGTGCCAGCAGCCCCACCAGCGTTCAAGAGACCCAGTACTTC
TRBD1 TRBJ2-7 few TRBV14 CASSQSTGAYEQYF TGTGCCAGCAGCCAAAGTACAGGGGCCTACGAGCAGTACTTC
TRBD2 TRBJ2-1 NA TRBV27 CASSPRASGRANDEQFF TGTGCCAGCAGTCCTCGTGCTAGCGGGAGGGCAAACGATGAGCAGTTCTTC
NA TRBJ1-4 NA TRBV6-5 CASSLLATNEKLFF TGTGCCAGCAGCTTACTAGCAACTAATGAAAAACTGTTTTTT
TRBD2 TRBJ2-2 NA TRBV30 CAWKTSGIAGELFF TGTGCCTGGAAGACTAGCGGGATTGCCGGGGAGCTGTTTTTT
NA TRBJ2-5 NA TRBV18 CASSPLDSQETQYF TGTGCCAGCTCACCACTGGACTCACAAGAGACCCAGTACTTC
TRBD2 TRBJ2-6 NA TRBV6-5 CASSYGGGAGANVLTF TGTGCCAGCAGCTACGGGGGGGGTGCTGGGGCCAACGTCCTGACTTTC
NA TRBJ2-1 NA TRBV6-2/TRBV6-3 CASSRLDEQFF TGTGCCAGCAGTCGTCTCGATGAGCAGTTCTTC
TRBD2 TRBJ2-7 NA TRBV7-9 CASSRRTSGIYEQYF TGTGCCAGCAGCAGACGGACTAGCGGGATTTACGAGCAGTACTTC
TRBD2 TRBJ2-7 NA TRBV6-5 CASSREGAYEQYF TGTGCCAGCAGTCGGGAGGGCGCTTACGAGCAGTACTTC
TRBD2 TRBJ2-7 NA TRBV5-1 CASSLGTSGAYEQYF TGCGCCAGCAGCTTGGGGACTAGCGGGGCCTACGAGCAGTACTTC
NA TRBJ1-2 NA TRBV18 CASSPPENRMAYGYTF TGTGCCAGCTCACCACCGGAGAACAGGATGGCCTATGGCTACACCTTC